This entry lists 32 T cell receptor beta chains sequenced from one sample in a study of monozygotic twins with inflammatory bowel disease. TCRdb reworked the 5' RACE reads into one entry per CDR3 protein, no DNA. Its listing shows a few hundred thousand distinct CDR3 sequences. Source material: blood. These receptors came from a human donor with ulcerative colitis or Crohn's disease, or a healthy co-twin of an affected twin (not recorded which).

The V gene is TRBV5-1, the J gene TRBJ2-7; TCRdb's D call of TRBD1 is untestable without DNA. The CDR3 contains 16 residues. Germline V lookup: CDR1 SGHRS, CDR2 YFSETQ. CDR3 sequence reads: CASSEQGPGVSYEQYF.

The CDR3 is CSARIGTGRISFGYTF. The V call is TRBV20-1, the J call TRBJ1-2; TCRdb picks TRBD1, but there is no DNA to check that call. CDR1 is DFQATT and CDR2 is SNEGSKA in the germline V gene (reference sequence). The CDR3 contains 16 residues.

The chain links TRBV3-1 to TRBJ1-1; absent DNA, TCRdb's TRBD1 call cannot be checked. The germline V gene has CDR1 LGHDT and CDR2 YNNKEL (reference sequence). The CDR3 consists of 13 residues. The CDR3 loop reads CASSRGQGVEAFF.

J is TRBJ2-5 and V is TRBV5-4; TCRdb's assignment of TRBD1 cannot be checked, as there is no DNA. The CDR3 sequence is 13 residues long. The germline V gene has CDR1 SGHNT and CDR2 YYREEE (reference sequence). CDR3: CASSYTGEETQYF.

The chain employs TRBV28 and TRBJ2-7; absent DNA, TCRdb's TRBD1 call cannot be checked. Germline loops: CDR1 MDHEN, CDR2 SYDVKM. CDR3 length equals 14 residues. The CDR3 sequence: CASRFTGPRYEQYF.

The rearrangement joins TRBV19 to TRBJ1-6. From germline, CDR1 is LNHDA and CDR2 SQIVND (reference sequence). This CDR3 comprises 15 residues. CDR3 protein: CASVEGSRDNSPLHF.

This CDR3 reads CASSWGQPIYNEQFF. This chain connects TRBV5-1 to TRBJ2-1; as DNA is missing, the TRBD1 call by TCRdb cannot be tested. Germline V gives CDR1 SGHRS, CDR2 YFSETQ. CDR3 length: 15 residues.

V usage is TRBV11-2 and J usage is TRBJ1-1. The CDR3 has 12 residues. Germline assignment: CDR1 SGHAT and CDR2 FQNNGV. Here the CDR3 reads CASSLPFAEAFF.

The V call is TRBV4-2, the J call TRBJ2-1; TCRdb calls TRBD1, which cannot be checked without DNA. The germline gives CDR1 LGHNA, CDR2 YNFKEQ. The CDR3 has 15 residues. This CDR3 reads CASRRSDRGNNEQFF.

This chain uses TRBV5-1 with TRBJ1-3; the D gene TCRdb calls, TRBD1, cannot be checked with no DNA. The V gene's germline CDR1 is SGHRS and CDR2 YFSETQ. The CDR3 consists of 15 residues. The CDR3 here is CASSLGGASGNTIYF.

The chain recombines TRBV5-1 with TRBJ2-5; the TCRdb D gene call, TRBD2, has no DNA to confirm it. Germline V gene data show CDR1 as SGHRS and CDR2 as YFSETQ. The CDR3 covers 14 residues. The CDR3 loop is CASSISGAEETQYF. Full variable domain (outside the CDR3, taken from reference TRBV5-1 and TRBJ2-5): KAGVTQTPRYLIKTRGQQVTLSCSPISGHRSVSWYQQTPGQGLQFLFEYFSETQRNKGNFPGRFSGRQFSNSRSEMNVSTLELGDSALYLCASSISGAEETQYFGPGTRLLVL.

The V gene is TRBV5-1, the J gene TRBJ2-7; the TCRdb call, TRBD1, lacks DNA for checking. Germline CDR1 and CDR2: SGHRS and YFSETQ. This CDR3 is built from 16 residues. CDR3 in amino acids: CASSLGAGQVTYEQYF. Complete variable domain (other parts from reference TRBV5-1 and TRBJ2-7): KAGVTQTPRYLIKTRGQQVTLSCSPISGHRSVSWYQQTPGQGLQFLFEYFSETQRNKGNFPGRFSGRQFSNSRSEMNVSTLELGDSALYLCASSLGAGQVTYEQYFGPGTRLTVT.

This chain links TRBV6-5 with TRBJ2-7; the D call of TRBD1 rests on TCRdb alone, since no DNA is present to check it. The V gene's germline CDR1 is MNHEY and CDR2 SVGAGI. The CDR3 contains 18 residues. The CDR3 loop is CASSYSTPLDRGWYEQYF.

The V gene is TRBV5-1, the J gene TRBJ2-2; TCRdb's assignment of TRBD1 cannot be checked, as there is no DNA. From germline, CDR1 is SGHRS and CDR2 YFSETQ. CDR3 length: 15 residues. The CDR3 spells CASSSLQGSTGELFF.

The V call is TRBV5-1, the J call TRBJ2-1; absent DNA, TCRdb's TRBD1 call cannot be checked. Germline CDR1 SGHRS, CDR2 YFSETQ. This CDR3 is 19 amino acids long. CDR3 protein: CASSLGQTRGWGSYNEQFF.

The chain uses TRBV30 and TRBJ2-5; TCRdb's D gene call, TRBD2, goes unchecked for lack of DNA. CDR3 size: 15 residues. Germline V lookup: CDR1 GTSNPN, CDR2 SVGIG (reference sequence). The CDR3 is CAWSGLADYQETQYF. The entire variable domain, with the rest obtained from reference TRBV30 and TRBJ2-5, is as follows: SQTIHQWPATLVQPVGSPLSLECTVEGTSNPNLYWYRQAAGRGLQLLFYSVGIGQISSEVPQNLSASRPQDRQFILSSKKLLLSDSGFYLCAWSGLADYQETQYFGPGTRLLVL.

The CDR3 spells CATSDPRPLSDTQYF. The chain couples TRBV24-1 to TRBJ2-3. Germline V CDR1 and CDR2: KGHDR, SFDVKD. CDR3 size: 15 residues.

The chain's CDR3 is CASRVTFNQPQHF. The chain recombines TRBV2 with TRBJ1-5. Germline V gene lookup returns CDR1 SNHLY and CDR2 FYNNEI. This CDR3 is 13 amino acids long.

The genes are TRBV7-3 and TRBJ2-2. This CDR3 comprises 13 residues. Germline V lookup: CDR1 SGHTA, CDR2 FQGTGA. The CDR3 is CASSLSSTGELFF.

J is TRBJ1-3 and V is TRBV28; TCRdb picks TRBD1, but there is no DNA to check that call. CDR1 and CDR2 from the germline V gene are MDHEN and SYDVKM. The CDR3 has 14 amino acids. The CDR3 here is CASSFWGDGNTIYF.

The chain employs TRBV7-2 and TRBJ2-3; with no DNA, the TCRdb D assignment of TRBD1 cannot be verified. This CDR3 has 14 amino acids. CDR1 is SGHTA and CDR2 is FQGNSA in the germline V gene. The CDR3 here is CASSFRQGAGTQYF.

The V gene is TRBV20-1, the J gene TRBJ2-3. Germline loops: CDR1 DFQATT, CDR2 SNEGSKA (reference sequence). There are 12 residues in the CDR3. The CDR3 spells CSAQVLSYTQYF.

The CDR3 here is CASSFSRGGFGTDTQYF. The chain has TRBV5-5 and TRBJ2-3; TCRdb selects TRBD2, and the lack of DNA leaves this call unchecked. Per germline, CDR1 SGHKS and CDR2 YYEKEE (reference sequence). The CDR3 consists of 17 residues.

The rearrangement links TRBV6-6 to TRBJ2-7; lacking DNA, the TRBD2 call made by TCRdb goes unchecked. Per germline, CDR1 MNHNY and CDR2 SVGAGI (reference sequence). The CDR3 is 14 residues long. The CDR3 is CASTQGGGAYEQYF.

The J gene is TRBJ2-5, the V gene TRBV11-2; the D call from TCRdb, TRBD1, cannot be confirmed without DNA. The CDR3 contains 19 residues. The germline gives CDR1 SGHAT, CDR2 FQNNGV. CDR3 sequence: CASSLVEGRGRSPQETQYF.

V is TRBV7-3 and J is TRBJ1-6; TCRdb's D call of TRBD1 is untestable without DNA. Germline assignment: CDR1 SGHTA and CDR2 FQGTGA. The CDR3 sequence is 14 residues long. This CDR3 reads CASSSQGGNSPLHF.

The chain recombines TRBV10-3 with TRBJ2-5; the TRBD2 assignment by TCRdb is unverifiable without DNA. CDR1 ENHRY and CDR2 SYGVKD come from the germline V gene. The CDR3 sequence is 15 residues long. The CDR3: CAIKIAGGPRETQYF.

The chain is built from TRBV24-1 and TRBJ2-3; TCRdb's D call, TRBD2, is unchecked because there is no DNA. CDR1 KGHDR and CDR2 SFDVKD come from the germline V gene. The CDR3 is 16 amino acids. The CDR3 loop reads CATSDPLSPSTDTQYF.

The J gene is TRBJ1-2, the V gene TRBV20-1. The CDR3 covers 13 residues. Germline CDR1 reads DFQATT; CDR2 reads SNEGSKA (reference sequence). The CDR3 reads CSARVGTSYGYTF.

The rearrangement joins TRBV5-1 to TRBJ2-7; TCRdb's assignment of TRBD1 cannot be checked, as there is no DNA. The CDR3 contains 16 residues. CDR1 is SGHRS, CDR2 YFSETQ, per germline. The CDR3 loop is CASSLRAGTGVSLQYF.

V gene TRBV18 combines with J gene TRBJ2-5. This CDR3 has 14 residues. The germline gives CDR1 KGHSH, CDR2 LQKENI. The CDR3 is CASSPVAKQETQYF.

The chain joins TRBV12-3 or TRBV12-4 to TRBJ2-7; the TCRdb D gene call, TRBD1, has no DNA to confirm it. The CDR3 sequence is 14 residues long. This CDR3 is CASTPPGAWYEQYF.